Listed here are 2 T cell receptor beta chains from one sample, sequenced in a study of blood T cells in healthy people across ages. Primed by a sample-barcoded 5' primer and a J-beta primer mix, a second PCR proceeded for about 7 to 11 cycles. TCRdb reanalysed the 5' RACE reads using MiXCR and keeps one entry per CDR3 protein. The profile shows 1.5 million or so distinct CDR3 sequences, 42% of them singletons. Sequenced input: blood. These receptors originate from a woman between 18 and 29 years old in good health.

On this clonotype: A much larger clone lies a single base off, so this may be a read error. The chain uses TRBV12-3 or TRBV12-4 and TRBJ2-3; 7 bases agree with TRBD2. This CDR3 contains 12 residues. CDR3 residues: CASRLVRETQYF. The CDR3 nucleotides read TGTGCCAGCAGGTTAGTGCGGGAGACGCAGTATTTT.

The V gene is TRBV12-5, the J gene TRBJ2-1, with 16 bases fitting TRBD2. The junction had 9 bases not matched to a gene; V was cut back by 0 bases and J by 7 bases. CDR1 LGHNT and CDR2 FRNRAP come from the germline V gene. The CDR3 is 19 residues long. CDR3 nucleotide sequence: TGTGCTAGTGGTTTGGTACTCGGGACTAGCGGGAGGGCGGGAAATGAGCAGTTCTTC. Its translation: CASGLVLGTSGRAGNEQFF.